The 15 T cell receptor beta chains below come from one sample, sequenced in a study of early T cells in non-severe SARS-CoV-2 infection (dated by TCRdb to the early 2020s). Library generation was performed with 5' RACE. The sample was run on a NextSeq 500. Through fastp at Q25 and MiXCR, TCRdb rebuilt clones from the public reads, retaining in-frame beta chains. Entries are consolidated by CDR3 protein sequence, retaining the most common genes and DNA. Recorded for this sample are some 100,000 distinct CDR3 sequences; approximately 15% of them occurred a single time. Less than 0.6% of the sample is in the top ten clones. The source material was whole blood. These receptors were collected from an adult who was a healthcare worker with PCR-confirmed SARS-CoV-2 infection or an uninfected control (not recorded which).

The chain is built from TRBV7-9 and TRBJ2-5, with D hard to call. V shed 1 base and J shed 0 bases, with 3 bases lying between them. Per the germline V gene, CDR1 is SEHNR and CDR2 is FQNEAQ (reference sequence). This CDR3 comprises 13 residues. The CDR3 protein is CASSLGNQETQYF. CDR3 DNA: TGTGCCAGCAGCTTAGGGAACCAAGAGACCCAGTACTTC.

This clonotype has a count of ten or more. The genes are TRBV7-6 and TRBJ2-5; 9 bases match TRBD2. CDR1 and CDR2 from the germline V gene are SGHVS and FNYEAQ. This CDR3 spans 18 amino acids. Trimming at V came to 4 bases and at J to 2 bases, leaving 14 bases not matched to a gene. In DNA, the CDR3 is TGTGCCAGCAGCTCAAGACTGAATTTAGCGGGGGTACAAGAGACCCAGTACTTC. Its translation is CASSSRLNLAGVQETQYF.

This clonotype has only a few counts. The chain couples TRBV12-3 or TRBV12-4 to TRBJ1-1; D is unclear. Trimming left V 6 bases short and J 1 base short, with 18 bases between. The length of the CDR3 is 16 residues. The CDR3 here is CASSPWGYGPNTEAFF. The CDR3 bases are TGTGCCAGCAGCCCATGGGGTTACGGGCCGAACACTGAAGCTTTCTTT.

Only a few counts were recorded for this clonotype. The chain joins TRBV9 to TRBJ2-5; no clear D. This CDR3 contains 13 residues. V lost 4 bases and J lost 1, with 8 bases in between. The germline V gene encodes CDR1 SGDLS and CDR2 YYNGEE. This CDR3 reads CASSQTIQETQYF. The CDR3 nucleotides are TGTGCCAGCAGCCAGACAATCCAAGAGACCCAGTACTTC.

This clonotype showed up just a few times. The chain combines TRBV18 with TRBJ1-5, with D tentatively TRBD1 (5 bases). Trimming pared 3 bases from V and 6 bases from J, leaving 12 bases between. The CDR3 is made up of 14 amino acids. Germline CDR1 reads KGHSH; CDR2 reads LQKENI. The CDR3: CASSPTGGFQPQHF. The CDR3 coding sequence is TGTGCCAGCTCACCGACCGGGGGATTTCAGCCCCAGCATTTT.

This clonotype was seen more than once but under ten times. The chain recombines TRBV12-3 or TRBV12-4 with TRBJ1-5; D gene uncertain. V was cut by 6 bases and J by 11 bases, with 14 bases left in between. The CDR3 is 12 amino acids. Written as DNA, the CDR3 is TGTGCCAGCAGCGGAGGGCCTCCGGCCCAGCATTTT. It encodes CASSGGPPAQHF.

This chain joins TRBV5-1 and TRBJ1-5, with no clear D. The V end was cut by 3 bases, the J end by 4 bases, with 8 bases between. Germline CDR1 and CDR2: SGHRS and YFSETQ. The CDR3 totals 13 residues. In DNA, the CDR3 is TGCGCCAGCAGCTCGGACGGGAATCAGCCCCAGCATTTT. Protein: CASSSDGNQPQHF.

This clonotype was seen many times. The genes are TRBV4-1 and TRBJ2-6, with a weak D call TRBD1 (5 bases). This CDR3 contains 18 residues. V gave up 2 bases and J gave up 0 bases, with 14 bases separating them. CDR1 MGHRA and CDR2 YSYEKL come from the germline V gene. CDR3 nucleotides: TGCGCCAGCAGCCAAATACAGGTCTTCAGCTCTGGGGCCAACGTCCTGACTTTC. Protein: CASSQIQVFSSGANVLTF.

This rearrangement joins TRBV12-3 or TRBV12-4 to TRBJ2-1; D is possibly TRBD2 (5 bases). The CDR3 has 15 amino acids. Trimming cost V 2 bases and J 9 bases, with 17 bases left between them. The CDR3 DNA is TGTGCCAGCAGTTTAATGGTCGGCGAAGAGGGTGAGCAGTTCTTC. Amino acid sequence: CASSLMVGEEGEQFF.

This clonotype was counted ten times or more. The V and J genes are TRBV6-5 and TRBJ2-1; 7 bases agree with TRBD2. Per germline, CDR1 MNHEY and CDR2 SVGAGI. The ends lost 7 bases at V and 8 bases at J; junction bases unmatched: 17. The CDR3 loop spans 16 amino acids. The CDR3 DNA reads as TGTGCCAGCACCCGAACTAGCGTACGTATGGAGTATGAGCAGTTCTTC. Translated: CASTRTSVRMEYEQFF.

V and J are TRBV2 and TRBJ2-5, with 7 positions matching TRBD1. With 2 bases clipped from V and 6 bases from J, the junction kept 9 bases outside the gene matches. There are 15 residues in the CDR3. The V gene's germline CDR1 is SNHLY and CDR2 FYNNEI. The CDR3 DNA follows: TGTGCCAGCAGTGAACTCTTAAGGGGGCGAAAGACCCAGTACTTC. Translation: CASSELLRGRKTQYF.

This sequence joins TRBV29-1 and TRBJ2-5; D not resolved. Germline V lookup: CDR1 SQVTM, CDR2 ANQGSEA. The CDR3 contains 12 residues. The germline V and J ends were trimmed by 3 bases and 4 bases, with 9 bases remaining between them. In nucleotides, the CDR3 is TGCAGCGTTGAGGGCAGCTTAGAGACCCAGTACTTC. Residues: CSVEGSLETQYF.

The chain joins TRBV12-3 or TRBV12-4 to TRBJ1-1; D gene uncertain. The CDR3 is made up of 11 amino acids. Trimming stripped 4 bases from V and 8 bases from J, with 8 bases between. CDR3 amino acids: CASSSPKEAFF. For the CDR3, the DNA is TGTGCCAGCAGTTCCCCGAAGGAAGCTTTCTTT.

This clonotype turned up a few times. V usage is TRBV7-9 and J usage is TRBJ1-4; 7 bases line up with TRBD1. The CDR3 is 14 residues long. The germline gives CDR1 SEHNR, CDR2 FQNEAQ (reference sequence). Trimming removed 5 bases from V and 6 bases from J; junction bases left unmatched: 6. The CDR3 spells CASSKTGIDEKLFF. In DNA, the CDR3 is TGTGCCAGCAGCAAGACAGGGATTGATGAAAAACTGTTTTTT. Variable domain in full (rest from reference TRBV7-9 and TRBJ1-4): DTGVSQNPRHKITKRGQNVTFRCDPISEHNRLYWYRQTLGQGPEFLTYFQNEAQLEKSRLLSDRFSAERPKGSFSTLEIQRTEQGDSAMYLCASSKTGIDEKLFFGSGTQLSVL.

This clonotype was recorded a few times. The rearrangement links TRBV5-1 to TRBJ2-1; D may match TRBD1 or TRBD2 (6 bases each). Germline CDR1 SGHRS, CDR2 YFSETQ. V dropped 4 bases and J dropped 5 bases, with 13 bases sitting between them. The CDR3 length is 14 residues. The CDR3 region is CASSIGGLDNEQFF. In DNA, the CDR3 is TGCGCCAGCAGCATAGGGGGGCTCGACAATGAGCAGTTCTTC.